This section outlines one TCR beta chain sequence together with its context. The CDR3 has 13 amino acids. Germline V lookup: CDR1 DFQATT, CDR2 SNEGSKA (reference sequence). The data were obtained in a study of T cells expressing NK-cell markers. Using the 5' RACE reads, TCRdb records one entry per CDR3 protein without DNA. The specimen's table records about 160,000 distinct CDR3 sequences. This clonotype was obtained from a woman aged 18 to 75 in good health. V and J are TRBV20-1 and TRBJ2-4; TCRdb indicates TRBD1, and absent DNA this call remains unverified. Sequencing was performed on blood T cells: a sorted CD56 or NKG2C T cell subset, CD4+ or CD8+ T cells, or bulk PBMC T cells (not recorded which). CDR3 sequence: CSASVPSAAIQYF.